A selection of T cell receptor beta chains follows, all from one sample in a study of molecular identifiers for immune sequencing clone quantification. Via MiXCR, TCRdb re-called the PCR reads, giving one row per CDR3 protein. The sample contains about 510,000 distinct CDR3 sequences, 20% to 25% of which appear only once. Sequences were obtained from naive CD8+ T cells from blood, with Jurkat cell RNA spiked in. Receptors were obtained from a human donor in good health. Some libraries in this study had Jurkat cell RNA spiked in. Each CDR3 is given with its conserved first and last residue. D genes are given only for firm matches. For some rows the clone size is stated as once, few or many, or as a class when expanded; others skip it.

J: TRBJ2-7
V: TRBV20-1
size: few
length: 13
D: NA
CDR3: CSARGSSVYEQYF
DNA: TGCAGTGCTAGGGGTTCTAGTGTTTACGAGCAGTACTTC

J: TRBJ2-7
V: TRBV7-2
size: NA
length: 14
D: NA
CDR3: CASSLVSITYEQYF
DNA: TGTGCCAGCAGCTTAGTATCCATTACCTACGAGCAGTACTTC

J: TRBJ2-2
V: TRBV5-1
size: NA
length: 18
D: TRBD1
CDR3: CASSSFAPGQGATGELFF
DNA: TGCGCCAGCAGTTCATTCGCCCCGGGACAGGGGGCGACCGGGGAGCTGTTTTTT

J: TRBJ2-3
V: TRBV2
size: NA
length: 15
D: NA
CDR3: CASSEKGTLTDTQYF
DNA: TGTGCCAGCAGTGAAAAGGGCACGCTCACAGATACGCAGTATTTT

J: TRBJ2-3
V: TRBV19
size: NA
length: 12
D: NA
CDR3: CASSMSADAQYF
DNA: TGTGCCAGTAGTATGTCGGCAGATGCGCAGTATTTT

J: TRBJ1-5
V: TRBV7-9
size: many
length: 12
D: NA
CDR3: CASSLWDQPQHF
DNA: TGTGCCAGCAGCTTATGGGATCAGCCCCAGCATTTT

J: TRBJ1-3
V: TRBV12-3/TRBV12-4
size: many
length: 12
D: NA
CDR3: CASSPELETIYF
DNA: TGTGCCAGCAGCCCCGAATTGGAGACCATATATTTT

J: TRBJ1-4
V: TRBV4-3
size: NA
length: 14
D: NA
CDR3: CTSSQGETVGKLFF
DNA: TGCACCAGCAGCCAAGGGGAAACGGTTGGAAAGCTGTTTTTT

J: TRBJ2-3
V: TRBV4-2
size: many
length: 14
D: NA
CDR3: CASSQFWDQDTQYF
DNA: TGTGCCAGCAGCCAATTTTGGGACCAGGATACGCAGTATTTT

J: TRBJ2-3
V: TRBV15
size: NA
length: 18
D: NA
CDR3: CATSGVELGGLETDTQYF
DNA: TGTGCCACCAGCGGGGTCGAGCTGGGGGGCTTGGAGACAGATACGCAGTATTTT

J: TRBJ2-2
V: TRBV9
size: NA
length: 13
D: NA
CDR3: CASRTGHTGELFF
DNA: TGTGCCAGCAGGACAGGCCACACCGGGGAGCTGTTTTTT

J: TRBJ2-1
V: TRBV4-1
size: NA
length: 17
D: NA
CDR3: CASSHIGGSGAGNEQFF
DNA: TGCGCCAGCAGCCACATTGGGGGCAGTGGGGCTGGGAATGAGCAGTTCTTC

J: TRBJ2-7
V: TRBV7-7
size: few
length: 10
D: NA
CDR3: CVCIGREQYF
DNA: TGTGTTTGTATAGGTCGCGAGCAGTACTTC

J: TRBJ2-3
V: TRBV2
size: many
length: 15
D: NA
CDR3: CASSEKRLVADTQYF
DNA: TGTGCCAGCAGTGAAAAAAGGCTGGTCGCAGATACGCAGTATTTT

J: TRBJ2-1
V: TRBV7-9
size: few
length: 16
D: TRBD2
CDR3: CASSSATSGRYNEQFF
DNA: TGTGCCAGCAGCTCCGCAACTAGCGGGAGGTACAATGAGCAGTTCTTC

J: TRBJ1-1
V: TRBV4-1
size: many
length: 11
D: NA
CDR3: CASSGIAEAFF
DNA: TGCGCCAGTTCCGGGATCGCTGAAGCTTTCTTT

J: TRBJ2-7
V: TRBV7-9
size: NA
length: 14
D: TRBD1
CDR3: CAISFRTGIHEQYF
DNA: TGTGCCATCAGCTTCCGGACAGGAATTCACGAGCAGTACTTC

J: TRBJ1-5
V: TRBV6-1
size: many
length: 16
D: NA
CDR3: CASSEYLSYSNQPQHF
DNA: TGTGCCAGCAGTGAATATTTGAGTTATAGCAATCAGCCCCAGCATTTT

J: TRBJ2-7
V: TRBV7-2
size: many
length: 12
D: NA
CDR3: CASSASLYEQYF
DNA: TGTGCCAGCAGCGCCTCTCTATACGAGCAGTACTTC

J: TRBJ2-7
V: TRBV11-2
size: NA
length: 14
D: NA
CDR3: CASSPVFRSYEQYF
DNA: TGTGCCAGCAGCCCCGTATTCAGATCCTACGAGCAGTACTTC

J: TRBJ2-7
V: TRBV7-9
size: NA
length: 15
D: NA
CDR3: CASSLDGTSSYEQYF
DNA: TGCGCCAGCAGCTTAGACGGGACATCTTCCTACGAGCAGTACTTC

J: TRBJ2-3
V: TRBV29-1
size: many
length: 14
D: TRBD1
CDR3: CSVVPGQGSDTQYF
DNA: TGCAGCGTAGTACCGGGACAGGGGTCAGATACGCAGTATTTT

J: TRBJ2-5
V: TRBV10-3
size: few
length: 14
D: NA
CDR3: CAIAAEPEVETQYF
DNA: TGTGCCATCGCAGCGGAACCAGAGGTAGAGACCCAGTACTTC

J: TRBJ2-5
V: TRBV4-1
size: many
length: 16
D: NA
CDR3: CASSQESSPRLETQYF
DNA: TGCGCCAGCAGCCAAGAATCCTCCCCTCGTTTGGAGACCCAGTACTTC

J: TRBJ2-2
V: TRBV29-1
size: many
length: 17
D: TRBD1
CDR3: CSVEDRDRGLNTGELFF
DNA: TGCAGCGTTGAAGATCGGGACAGGGGACTGAACACCGGGGAGCTGTTTTTT

J: TRBJ1-6
V: TRBV27
size: NA
length: 19
D: TRBD1
CDR3: CAGSLLPGTGDSYNSPLHF
DNA: TGTGCCGGCAGTTTACTCCCCGGGACAGGGGACTCCTATAATTCACCCCTCCACTTT

J: TRBJ2-5
V: TRBV20-1
size: NA
length: 15
D: NA
CDR3: CGARGSRDPRTAQYF
DNA: TGCGGTGCTAGAGGGTCCCGGGACCCAAGAACGGCCCAGTACTTC